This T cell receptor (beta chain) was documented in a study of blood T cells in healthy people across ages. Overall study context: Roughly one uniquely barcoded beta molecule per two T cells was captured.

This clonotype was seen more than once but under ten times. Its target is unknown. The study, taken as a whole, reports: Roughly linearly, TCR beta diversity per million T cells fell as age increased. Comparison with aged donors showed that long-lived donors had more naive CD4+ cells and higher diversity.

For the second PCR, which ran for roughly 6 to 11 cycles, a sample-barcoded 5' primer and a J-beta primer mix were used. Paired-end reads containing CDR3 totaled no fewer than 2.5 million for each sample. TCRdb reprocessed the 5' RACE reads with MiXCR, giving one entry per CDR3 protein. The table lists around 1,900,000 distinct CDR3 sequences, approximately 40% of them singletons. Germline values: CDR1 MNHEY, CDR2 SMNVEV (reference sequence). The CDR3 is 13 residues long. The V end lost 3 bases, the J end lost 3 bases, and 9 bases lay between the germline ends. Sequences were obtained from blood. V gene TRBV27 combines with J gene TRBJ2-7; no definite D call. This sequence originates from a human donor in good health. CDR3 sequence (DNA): TGTGCCAGCAGTTTTGGGGTCCACTACGAGCAGTACTTC. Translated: CASSFGVHYEQYF.